This record looks at one T cell receptor beta chain sequence and its context. Only a few counts were recorded for this clone. Its antigen is unknown. No per-base quality is available; no much larger clone lies one base away. None of the patients had been given any treatment before thyroid surgery. Using T-cell receptor beta sequencing, the researchers looked back retrospectively at clinical samples from patients, gathered between about 2012 and 2018. The sample belongs to a study of metastatic and nonmetastatic thyroid tumors (dated by TCRdb to the early 2020s). Broadly, across the study: Repertoires from peripheral blood and from tumor or nodule tissue samples of malignant and benign thyroid patients were compared.

The CDR3 holds 13 amino acids from the cysteine to the phenylalanine. Of the read, only the CDR3 DNA is kept; its 39 bases are in frame from base 1. The germline V gene provides CDR1 KGHDR and CDR2 SFDVKD. At the junction V is shortened by 4 bases and J by 6 bases, with 9 bases in between. Receptor amplification or capture employed PCR. The reads were generated on an Illumina HiSeq 4000. High-throughput sequencing was used to profile the TCR beta-chain CDR3 region of every patient. The source study handled its data this way. Drawing on CDR3 differences between clinicopathological groups, the researchers built a classifier meant to tell apart patients with distant-metastatic papillary thyroid cancer. The Shannon index was used to assess repertoire diversity, and the Morisita-Horn index was used to assess tumor-blood repertoire similarity. The raw public reads went through TCRdb reprocessing: fastp at Q25, MiXCR clone calling, in-frame beta chains kept. The V and J calls shown here were made by TCRdb, not taken from the authors' results. The sample table shows 26,000 or so clones, and less than 4% are seen once. The biggest ten clones account for approximately 3% of the sample.

Overall study results and their limits: TCR beta diversity was reported as significantly higher in malignant tumors than in benign nodules, in both blood and tumor samples.

Recombination connected TRBV24-1 to TRBJ1-5; the D gene is possibly TRBD1, with 5 bases matching. Specimen: blood. The origin of this receptor is a male donor with papillary thyroid cancer or a benign thyroid nodule (not recorded which). Some clones in this sample may be carry-over from other donors' samples. The DNA is TGTGCCACCAGTGAAGGGGAAAGTCAGCCCCAGCATTTT. Its translation is CATSEGESQPQHF.